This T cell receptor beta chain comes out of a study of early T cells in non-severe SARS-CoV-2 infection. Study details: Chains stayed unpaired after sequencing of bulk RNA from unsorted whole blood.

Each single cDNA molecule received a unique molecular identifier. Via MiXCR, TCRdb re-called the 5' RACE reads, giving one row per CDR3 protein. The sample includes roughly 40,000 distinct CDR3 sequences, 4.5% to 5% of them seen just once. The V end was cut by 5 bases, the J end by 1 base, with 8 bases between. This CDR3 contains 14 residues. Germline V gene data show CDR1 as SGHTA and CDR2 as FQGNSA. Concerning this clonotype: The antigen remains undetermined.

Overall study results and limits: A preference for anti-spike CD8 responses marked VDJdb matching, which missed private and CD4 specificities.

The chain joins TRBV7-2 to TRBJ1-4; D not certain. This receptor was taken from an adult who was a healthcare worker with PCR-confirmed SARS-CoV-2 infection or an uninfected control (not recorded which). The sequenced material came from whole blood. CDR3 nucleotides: TGTGCCAGCAGCCGATTAGGAACTAATGAAAAACTGTTTTTT. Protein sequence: CASSRLGTNEKLFF.